Presented here are 16 T cell receptor beta chains from one specimen sequenced in a study of blood T cell repertoires in COVID-19. The table came from immunoSEQ multiplex PCR; TCRdb's copy has only in-frame clones and leaves some out. The sample has about 81,000 clones, 75% to 90% seen once. Sequenced: peripheral blood. These receptors all stem from a man aged 65-85 years with active or convalescent COVID-19.

The genes are TRBV21-1 and TRBJ2-3; the table's D call, TRBD2, has no DNA check behind it. TRBV21-1 is annotated as a pseudogene. CDR3 size: 16 residues. The DNA for the CDR3 is TGTGCCAGCAGCGCGGGGACTAGCGGGGGGGAAGATACGCAGTATTTT. This encodes CASSAGTSGGEDTQYF.

The chain recombines TRBV19 with TRBJ2-7; 9 bases line up with TRBD1. Losses at the gene ends were 4 bases for V and 5 bases for J; bases not matched to a gene: 3. Germline loops: CDR1 LNHDA, CDR2 SQIVND (reference sequence). This CDR3 has 13 residues. CDR3 bases: TGTGCCAGTAGTAGGGACAGGGCGGACGAGCAGTACTTC. Translating it yields CASSRDRADEQYF.

This chain links TRBV7-3 with TRBJ2-1; 11 nucleotides match TRBD2. CDR3 length: 14 amino acids. V shed 5 bases, J shed 13 bases, and the junction held 10 bases outside the gene matches. Germline CDR1 and CDR2: SGHTA and FQGTGA. The CDR3 DNA follows: TGTGCCAGCAGCCCCGTTAGCGGGGGGGGTATTCAGTTCTTC. Amino acid sequence: CASSPVSGGGIQFF.

This chain links TRBV7-9 with TRBJ1-5; tentative D call: TRBD1 (6 bases). The CDR3 consists of 13 residues. V was clipped by 4 bases and J by 11 bases, with 15 bases between them. Germline lookup yields CDR1 SEHNR and CDR2 FQNEAQ (reference sequence). CDR3 coding DNA: TGTGCCAGCAGCTGGGAGGGGGAATCAGCCCAGCATTTT. Translating gives CASSWEGESAQHF.

The rearrangement joins TRBV29-1 to TRBJ2-5; a weak D match, TRBD2 (5 bases). The CDR3 loop spans 11 amino acids. CDR1 SQVTM and CDR2 ANQGSEA come from the germline V gene. With 7 bases removed from V and 1 base from J, the gap between germline ends came to 7 bases. CDR3 in amino acids: CSGGSQETQYF. CDR3 nucleotides: TGCAGCGGAGGGTCCCAAGAGACCCAGTACTTC.

The chain recombines TRBV4-3 with TRBJ1-1; the D is unclear. CDR3 size: 17 residues. Trimming stripped 1 base from V and 0 bases from J, with 15 bases between. In germline, CDR1 is LGHNA, CDR2 YSLEER. CDR3 nucleotide sequence: TGCGCCAGCAGCCAAGGGCCGGGGAGCTCCATGAACACTGAAGCTTTCTTT. Its protein is CASSQGPGSSMNTEAFF.

This chain uses TRBV7-6 with TRBJ1-4; 7 bases agree with TRBD1. Looked up from germline, CDR1 is SGHVS and CDR2 is FNYEAQ. CDR3 length: 16 residues. Trimming removed 4 bases from V and 5 bases from J; junction bases left unmatched: 10. The CDR3 spells CASSSRHGTANEKLFF. The CDR3 DNA sequence: TGTGCCAGCAGCTCAAGGCACGGGACAGCAAATGAAAAACTGTTTTTT.

The chain has TRBV5-4 and TRBJ1-2; no firm D call. CDR3 length: 15 amino acids. CDR1 and CDR2 (germline): SGHNT, YYREEE (reference sequence). V dropped 0 bases and J dropped 1 base, with 10 bases sitting between them. CDR3 bases: TGTGCCAGCAGCTTGGACTCACGACTTAACTATGGCTACACCTTC. As protein: CASSLDSRLNYGYTF.

V usage is TRBV7-9 and J usage is TRBJ1-6; perhaps TRBD1 as D (6 bases). V was pared by 1 base and J by 2 bases, with 9 bases between. The CDR3 runs 16 residues. CDR1 and CDR2 from the germline V gene are SEHNR and FQNEAQ (reference sequence). The CDR3 here is CASSLGQGPYNSPLHF. As DNA, the CDR3 is TGTGCCAGCAGCTTAGGGCAGGGGCCCTATAATTCACCCCTCCACTTT.

CDR3 DNA: TGTGCCAGCAGCCGGACACTGACAGGGGCCTACGAGCAGTACTTC. This encodes CASSRTLTGAYEQYF. The chain has TRBV6-5 and TRBJ2-7; 8 positions match TRBD1. The CDR3 is made up of 15 amino acids. CDR1 and CDR2 (germline): MNHEY, SVGAGI. The trim removed 6 bases at V and 2 bases at J, leaving 9 bases unmatched.

As DNA, the CDR3 is TGTGCCAGCAGTTACGGTACAGTCAATCAGCCCCAGCATTTT. It is translated as CASSYGTVNQPQHF. This chain connects TRBV6-6 to TRBJ1-5, with D uncertain. The germline CDR1 and CDR2 sequences are MNHNY and SVGAGI (reference sequence). The CDR3 length is 14 residues. V was pared by 2 bases and J by 3 bases, with 8 bases between.

This rearrangement joins TRBV3-1 (or the pseudogene TRBV3-2) to TRBJ1-1; weak D call: TRBD1 (5 bases). The V gene's germline CDR1 is LGHDT and CDR2 YNNKEL (reference sequence). Trimming took 4 bases from V and 5 from J, leaving 17 bases between them. This CDR3 comprises 15 residues. Written as DNA, the CDR3 is TGTGCCAGCAGCCCGCTCCGGGGGGGATGGACTGAAGCTTTCTTT. Translation: CASSPLRGGWTEAFF.

This chain joins TRBV12-3 or TRBV12-4 and TRBJ2-2, with D perhaps TRBD1 (5 bases). The ends were cut back, 10 bases at V and 2 bases at J, with 11 bases in the middle. This CDR3 contains 13 residues. CDR3 DNA sequence: TGTGCCACTGTGCAGGGAAACACCGGGGAGCTGTTTTTT. Translating gives CATVQGNTGELFF.

J is TRBJ1-2 and V is TRBV19; D is perhaps TRBD1 (5 bases). Between the trimmed V and J ends, which lost 1 base and 8 bases, there was a span of 14 bases. Germline V gene sequence: CDR1 LNHDA, CDR2 SQIVND (reference sequence). This CDR3 spans 14 amino acids. The CDR3 DNA is TGTGCCAGTAGTATAGCTGGCCGACAGTGGGGCTACACCTTC. Amino acid sequence: CASSIAGRQWGYTF.

This chain uses TRBV7-2 with TRBJ2-3; 7 nucleotides align to TRBD2. The germline gives CDR1 SGHTA, CDR2 FQGNSA. The CDR3 has 14 residues. Unmatched junction bases numbered 7, after V lost 5 bases and J lost 5 bases. The chain's CDR3 is CASSRGLVRDTQYF. The CDR3 DNA is TGTGCCAGCAGCCGTGGACTAGTGAGAGATACGCAGTATTTT.

This clone appeared a few times. The CDR3 DNA reads as TGCGCCAGCAGGGTACAGGGGGCCACAGATACGCAGTATTTT. Translated, it gives CASRVQGATDTQYF. The chain has TRBV5-1 and TRBJ2-3; 9 positions agree with TRBD1. The CDR3 runs 14 residues. V gave up 5 bases and J gave up 2 bases; unmatched junction bases: 3. Germline assignment: CDR1 SGHRS and CDR2 YFSETQ.